This is a list of T cell receptor beta chains from one sample in a study of T cells after yellow fever vaccination. TCRdb fed the 5' RACE reads into MiXCR, producing one record per CDR3 protein. The sample includes around 310,000 distinct CDR3 sequences, around 4.3% seen only once; the top ten take approximately 20%. The sample consisted of PBMCs, taken 15 days after the yellow fever booster vaccination. The source of these receptors is a man aged 18 to 29 who received the YFV17D yellow fever vaccine. Each CDR3 is given with its conserved first and last residue. Fields, in order: D gene, V gene, clone size, CDR3 length, J gene, CDR3 protein, CDR3 DNA. D genes are given only for firm matches. Where a row states a size, it is once, few, many or the class of an expanded clone; other rows omit it.

>NA|TRBV5-6|many|13|TRBJ2-5
CASSLGWQETQYF
TGTGCCAGCAGCTTGGGATGGCAAGAGACCCAGTACTTC
>NA|TRBV3-1|few|15|TRBJ1-1
CASRQRLKGNTEAFF
TGTGCCAGCAGACAGCGACTTAAGGGTAACACTGAAGCTTTCTTT
>NA|TRBV28|many|14|TRBJ2-3
CASKSGGSTDTQYF
TGTGCCAGCAAGTCGGGGGGCAGCACAGATACGCAGTATTTT
>NA|TRBV3-1|NA|14|TRBJ2-1
CASSQGTIYNEQFF
TGTGCCAGCAGCCAAGGGACTATCTACAATGAGCAGTTCTTC
>TRBD2|TRBV5-1|many|17|TRBJ2-3
CASQPGLAGGPADTQYF
TGCGCCAGCCAACCGGGACTAGCGGGGGGCCCCGCAGATACGCAGTATTTT
>NA|TRBV18|many|17|TRBJ2-1
CASSPQPGSSSYNEQFF
TGTGCCAGCTCACCACAGCCGGGCTCAAGCTCCTACAATGAGCAGTTCTTC
>NA|TRBV19|NA|11|TRBJ2-3
CASSIGRAQYF
TGTGCCAGTAGTATAGGAAGGGCGCAGTATTTT
>NA|TRBV9|NA|15|TRBJ2-2
CASSPSRAGTGELFF
TGTGCCAGCAGCCCCTCGAGGGCAGGCACCGGGGAGCTGTTTTTT
>NA|TRBV13|NA|12|TRBJ1-2
CASSLVGLSHTF
TGTGCCAGCAGCTTAGTAGGTCTGAGTCACACCTTC
>TRBD1|TRBV5-1|NA|14|TRBJ2-7
CASSSGTGENEQYF
TGCGCCAGCAGTTCCGGGACAGGGGAGAACGAGCAGTACTTC
>NA|TRBV9|NA|11|TRBJ1-2
CASSALGGYTF
TGTGCCAGCAGTGCCCTGGGTGGCTACACCTTC
>NA|TRBV5-1|NA|15|TRBJ1-2
CASHPDQGPIYGYTF
TGCGCCAGCCACCCCGACCAGGGTCCCATCTATGGCTACACCTTC
>TRBD1|TRBV7-2|few|15|TRBJ2-3
CASSFTGQGRDTQYF
TGTGCCAGCAGCTTCACGGGACAGGGGAGGGATACGCAGTATTTT
>NA|TRBV28|many|13|TRBJ2-4
CATRDFAKNIQYF
TGTGCCACCCGGGACTTTGCCAAAAACATTCAGTACTTC
>TRBD1|TRBV15|many|18|TRBJ2-6
CATSSRTGSLSGANVLTF
TGTGCCACCAGCAGCCGGACAGGGTCTCTCTCTGGGGCCAACGTCCTGACTTTC
>TRBD2|TRBV20-1|many|14|TRBJ2-3
CSARDYSSTDTQYF
TGCAGTGCCAGGGACTACTCTAGCACAGATACGCAGTATTTT
>NA|TRBV28|few|15|TRBJ2-2
CASSEAGDLYGELFF
TGTGCCAGCAGCGAAGCGGGTGACCTGTACGGGGAGCTGTTTTTT
>NA|TRBV4-2|NA|15|TRBJ2-6
CASSQETVGANVLTF
TGTGCCAGCAGCCAAGAGACGGTAGGGGCCAACGTCCTGACTTTC
>TRBD2|TRBV20-1|NA|19|TRBJ2-2
CSARDSEAEGLANTGELFF
TGCAGTGCTAGAGATAGTGAGGCAGAAGGACTAGCGAACACCGGGGAGCTGTTTTTT
>NA|TRBV7-6|NA|12|TRBJ1-1
CASSFLEDEAFF
TGTGCCAGCAGCTTTCTCGAGGACGAAGCTTTCTTT
>NA|TRBV29-1|many|11|TRBJ1-1
CSGGQNTEAFF
TGCAGCGGGGGACAGAACACTGAAGCTTTCTTT
>NA|TRBV6-6|many|16|TRBJ1-3
CASSFTGSPAGNTIYF
TGTGCCAGCAGTTTTACAGGGAGCCCCGCTGGAAACACCATATATTTT
>NA|TRBV7-2|many|14|TRBJ1-5
CASSLVPDNQPQHF
TGTGCCAGCAGCTTAGTTCCGGACAATCAGCCCCAGCATTTT
>NA|TRBV20-1|many|12|TRBJ2-2
CSAGQNTGELFF
TGCAGTGCAGGACAGAACACCGGGGAGCTGTTTTTT
>TRBD2|TRBV7-9|many|15|TRBJ2-1
CASRSTWGGNNEQFF
TGTGCCAGCAGATCCACATGGGGAGGGAACAATGAGCAGTTCTTC
>NA|TRBV14|few|14|TRBJ2-1
CASSQRILGNEQFF
TGTGCCAGCAGCCAAAGAATTCTGGGCAATGAGCAGTTCTTC
>NA|TRBV7-9|few|16|TRBJ1-5
CASSLAAYGGNQPQHF
TGTGCCAGCAGCTTAGCCGCCTACGGGGGCAATCAGCCCCAGCATTTT
>NA|TRBV18|few|13|TRBJ1-2
CASSPMDGYGYTF
TGTGCCAGCTCGCCTATGGACGGCTATGGCTACACCTTC
>TRBD2|TRBV19|many|17|TRBJ2-2
CASKSGSGGPNTGELFF
TGTGCCAGTAAGAGCGGTAGCGGGGGCCCCAACACCGGGGAGCTGTTTTTT
>NA|TRBV7-2|many|14|TRBJ1-5
CASSSRSSNQPQHF
TGTGCCAGCAGCTCACGAAGTAGCAATCAGCCCCAGCATTTT
>NA|TRBV29-1|NA|14|TRBJ1-1
CSVVTRGSGAEAFF
TGCAGCGTAGTAACGCGGGGGTCGGGGGCTGAAGCTTTCTTT
>NA|TRBV20-1|few|15|TRBJ2-3
CSAPQVSLSTDTQYF
TGCAGTGCTCCCCAGGTCTCCCTTAGCACAGATACGCAGTATTTT
>TRBD2|TRBV5-1|many|16|TRBJ2-5
CASSQGLANGEETQYF
TGCGCCAGCAGCCAGGGACTAGCAAACGGGGAAGAGACCCAGTACTTC